These 10 T cell receptor beta chains share one sample of origin, sequenced in a study of radiotherapy plus CTLA-4 blockade in lung cancer. Repertoires were generated with immunoSEQ multiplex PCR, while TCRdb's copy carries only in-frame clones and drops some. The profile shows about 62,000 clones, 65% to 85% of them singletons. The specimen comprised peripheral blood, sampled from a patient treated with radiotherapy plus ipilimumab. These receptor sequences come from a human donor with non-small cell lung cancer who had a complete response to radiotherapy plus ipilimumab.

The V and J genes are TRBV7-2 and TRBJ2-1, with TRBD2 identical over 10 bases. Germline V gene data show CDR1 as SGHTA and CDR2 as FQGNSA. The CDR3 length is 17 residues. V gave up 7 bases and J gave up 9 bases; unmatched junction bases: 18. Here the CDR3 reads CASTFLPSGGGGGEQFF. For the CDR3, the DNA is TGTGCCAGCACCTTCCTTCCTAGCGGGGGAGGGGGGGGTGAGCAGTTCTTC.

This clone was seen just once. The CDR3 DNA sequence: TGTGCCAGCAGACGGGTGGCCTACAATGAGCAGTTCTTC. Protein product: CASRRVAYNEQFF. The chain couples TRBV11-2 to TRBJ2-1; no definite D call. Germline CDR1 reads SGHAT; CDR2 reads FQNNGV. CDR3 length: 13 residues. The V end lost 6 bases, the J end lost 2 bases, and 8 bases lay between the germline ends.

This clone was seen once. The chain couples TRBV19 to TRBJ2-1; D is possibly TRBD2 (5 bases). The germline CDR1 and CDR2 sequences are LNHDA and SQIVND (reference sequence). This CDR3 comprises 15 residues. V dropped 4 bases and J dropped 5 bases, with 15 bases sitting between them. The CDR3 loop reads CASSTRTGNNNEQFF. CDR3 coding DNA: TGTGCCAGTAGTACTCGCACGGGGAATAACAATGAGCAGTTCTTC.

The chain combines TRBV10-1 with TRBJ2-6; maybe TRBD2 (7 bases). The CDR3 contains 18 residues. Deletions cut 10 bases from V and 0 bases from J, with 22 bases between. From germline, CDR1 is WNHNN and CDR2 SYGVQD (reference sequence). The CDR3 DNA sequence: TGCGCCAAATCTACCAAGGGGGGGCTGCCCTCTGGGGCCAACGTCCTGACTTTC. This encodes CAKSTKGGLPSGANVLTF.

The chain uses TRBV5-6 and TRBJ2-7, with D possibly being TRBD1 (5 bases). CDR1 and CDR2 from the germline V gene are SGHDT and YYEEEE. The CDR3 consists of 17 residues. Trimming cost V 1 base and J 2 bases, with 19 bases left between them. CDR3 bases: TGTGCCAGCAGCTTGTATCACCAGGGTTGGGATCCCTACGAGCAGTACTTC. This encodes CASSLYHQGWDPYEQYF.

V gene TRBV18 combines with J gene TRBJ2-1, with D hard to call. V was trimmed by 0 bases and J by 5 bases, leaving 11 bases between them. Germline V gene data show CDR1 as KGHSH and CDR2 as LQKENI. This CDR3 region has 15 residues. This chain's CDR3 is CASSPPSLQHNEQFF. As DNA, the CDR3 is TGTGCCAGCTCACCACCATCACTTCAACACAATGAGCAGTTCTTC.

V gene TRBV4-1 combines with J gene TRBJ1-4; 9 nucleotides match TRBD1. The germline V gene has CDR1 MGHRA and CDR2 YSYEKL. V trimming: 3 bases; J trimming: 8 bases; junction bases outside the gene matches: 13. CDR3 length equals 17 residues. The CDR3 DNA reads TGCGCCAGCAGCCAGTCCCGGGACAGGGTCGGAGAGGAAAAACTGTTTTTT. This gives the protein CASSQSRDRVGEEKLFF.

This chain joins TRBV18 and TRBJ1-1; D is unresolved. With 3 bases removed from V and 1 base from J, the gap between germline ends came to 6 bases. Germline loops: CDR1 KGHSH, CDR2 LQKENI. The CDR3 is made up of 13 amino acids. In DNA form, the CDR3 reads TGTGCCAGCTCACCTTCAGAGAACACTGAAGCTTTCTTT. Amino acid sequence: CASSPSENTEAFF. Complete variable domain (other parts from reference TRBV18 and TRBJ1-1): NAGVMQNPRHLVRRRGQEARLRCSPMKGHSHVYWYRQLPEEGLKFMVYLQKENIIDESGMPKERFSAEFPKEGPSILRIQQVVRGDSAAYFCASSPSENTEAFFGQGTRLTVV.

This clone occurred once. This chain connects TRBV14 to TRBJ2-3; D unresolved. Trimming stripped 5 bases from V and 5 bases from J, with 11 bases between. The CDR3 consists of 13 residues. Germline CDR1 SGHDN, CDR2 FVKESK. The CDR3 loop is CASSSPILDTQYF. The CDR3 region has the DNA TGTGCCAGCAGCTCACCCATACTAGATACGCAGTATTTT.

The chain joins TRBV7-2 to TRBJ2-5, with D unresolved. Germline CDR1 is SGHTA and CDR2 is FQGNSA. Trimming pared 0 bases from V and 4 bases from J, leaving 12 bases between. This CDR3 has 15 amino acids. CDR3 region: CASSLAPSYGETQYF. In nucleotides, the CDR3 is TGTGCCAGCAGCTTAGCGCCAAGCTATGGAGAGACCCAGTACTTC. Filled out from reference TRBV7-2 and TRBJ2-5, the complete variable domain reads GAGVSQSPSNKVTEKGKDVELRCDPISGHTALYWYRQSLGQGLEFLIYFQGNSAPDKSGLPSDRFSAERTGGSVSTLTIQRTQQEDSAVYLCASSLAPSYGETQYFGPGTRLLVL.